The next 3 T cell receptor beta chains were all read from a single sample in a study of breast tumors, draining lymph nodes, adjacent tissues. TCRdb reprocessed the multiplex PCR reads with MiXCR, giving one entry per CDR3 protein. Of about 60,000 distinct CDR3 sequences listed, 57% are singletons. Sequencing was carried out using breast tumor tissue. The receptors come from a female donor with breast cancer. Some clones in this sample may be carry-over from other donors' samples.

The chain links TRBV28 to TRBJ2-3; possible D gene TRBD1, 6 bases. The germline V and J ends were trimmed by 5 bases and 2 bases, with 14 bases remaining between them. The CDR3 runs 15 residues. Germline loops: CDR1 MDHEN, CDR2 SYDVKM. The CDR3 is CASSHTGLNTDTQYF. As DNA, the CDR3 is TGTGCCAGCAGTCATACAGGGCTCAACACAGATACGCAGTATTTT. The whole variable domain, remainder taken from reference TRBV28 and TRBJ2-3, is DVKVTQSSRYLVKRTGEKVFLECVQDMDHENMFWYRQDPGLGLRLIYFSYDVKMKEKGDIPEGYSVSREKKERFSLILESASTNQTSMYLCASSHTGLNTDTQYFGPGTRLTVL.

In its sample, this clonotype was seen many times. CDR3 DNA: TGTGCCAGCAGCCAGAGGACAGGGGGCCGGCGCAATGAGCAGTTCTTC. Translation: CASSQRTGGRRNEQFF. The chain joins TRBV7-8 to TRBJ2-1; 11 bases match TRBD1. The CDR3 spans 16 residues. V lost 5 bases to trimming and J lost 6 bases; unmatched junction nucleotides: 9. The germline V gene has CDR1 SGHVS and CDR2 FQNEAQ. Using reference TRBV7-8 and TRBJ2-1 for the parts outside the CDR3, the full variable domain is GAGVSQSPRYKVAKRGQDVALRCDPISGHVSLFWYQQALGQGPEFLTYFQNEAQLDKSGLPSDRFFAERPEGSVSTLKIQRTQQEDSAVYLCASSQRTGGRRNEQFFGPGTRLTVL.

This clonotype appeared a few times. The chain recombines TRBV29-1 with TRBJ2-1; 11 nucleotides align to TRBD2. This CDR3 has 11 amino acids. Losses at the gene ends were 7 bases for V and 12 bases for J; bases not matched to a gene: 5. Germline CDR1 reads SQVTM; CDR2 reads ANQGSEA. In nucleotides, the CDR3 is TGCAGCGAAACTAGCGGGGGCATGCAGTTCTTC. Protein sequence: CSETSGGMQFF.